The 18 T cell receptor beta chains reported below all come from one sample, sequenced in a study of early T cells in non-severe SARS-CoV-2 infection. One entry per CDR3 protein results from TCRdb running MiXCR on the 5' RACE reads. The table lists tens of thousands of distinct CDR3 sequences, more than 5% of them singletons. The sample comprised whole blood. These receptors came from an adult who was a healthcare worker with PCR-confirmed SARS-CoV-2 infection or an uninfected control (not recorded which).

The chain uses TRBV29-1 and TRBJ1-1, with D hard to call. Between the trimmed V and J ends, which lost 7 bases and 4 bases, there was a span of 13 bases. This CDR3 spans 12 amino acids. Per germline, CDR1 SQVTM and CDR2 ANQGSEA. CDR3 loop: CSATDMGTEAFF. DNA of the CDR3: TGCAGCGCAACAGACATGGGCACTGAAGCTTTCTTT.

This clonotype showed up just a few times. The chain carries TRBV4-3 and TRBJ1-2; D is uncertain. CDR3 length: 13 residues. Trimming left V 0 bases short and J 0 bases short, with 2 bases between. Per the germline V gene, CDR1 is LGHNA and CDR2 is YSLEER. In DNA, the CDR3 is TGCGCCAGCAGCCAAGACACTAACTATGGCTACACCTTC. Amino acids: CASSQDTNYGYTF.

This clonotype was seen at least ten times. In nucleotides, the CDR3 is TGTGCCAGCAGTCTATTGACCTACGAGCAGTACTTC. This translates into CASSLLTYEQYF. The V gene is TRBV28, the J gene TRBJ2-7, with no clear D. V shed 5 bases and J shed 2 bases, with 7 bases lying between them. This CDR3 has 12 amino acids. CDR1 is MDHEN and CDR2 is SYDVKM in the germline V gene.

This chain links TRBV20-1 with TRBJ2-1; D ambiguous. Germline CDR1 and CDR2: DFQATT and SNEGSKA (reference sequence). The CDR3 has 15 amino acids. V dropped 1 base and J dropped 1 base, with 11 bases sitting between them. The chain's CDR3 is CSARGQSRSYNEQFF. The DNA for the CDR3 is TGCAGTGCTAGAGGTCAATCGCGATCCTACAATGAGCAGTTCTTC.

In this sample, this clonotype turned up a few times. The rearrangement joins TRBV6-5 to TRBJ1-2, with no clear D. This CDR3 is built from 17 residues. The germline V gene encodes CDR1 MNHEY and CDR2 SVGAGI. V was shortened by 2 bases and J by 3 bases, with 19 bases between the two germline ends. The CDR3 loop is CASSYDPDSPQDYGYTF. The CDR3 DNA is TGTGCCAGCAGTTACGATCCCGACTCTCCACAAGACTATGGCTACACCTTC.

This sequence joins TRBV7-9 and TRBJ2-3, with 8 bases lining up with TRBD1. The CDR3 consists of 15 residues. The germline V gene has CDR1 SEHNR and CDR2 FQNEAQ (reference sequence). With 4 bases clipped from V and 2 bases from J, the junction kept 5 bases outside the gene matches. The CDR3 spells CASSSWTGTTDTQYF. DNA of the CDR3: TGTGCCAGCAGCTCTTGGACAGGGACCACAGATACGCAGTATTTT.

At least ten counts were recorded for this clonotype. The chain couples TRBV20-1 to TRBJ1-5; the match to TRBD1 covers 8 bases. With V trimmed by 5 bases and J by 5 bases, 5 bases remained unmatched. Germline values: CDR1 DFQATT, CDR2 SNEGSKA (reference sequence). The CDR3 is 13 amino acids. CDR3 sequence: CSASTGVDQPQHF. The CDR3 DNA follows: TGCAGTGCTTCGACAGGGGTCGATCAGCCCCAGCATTTT.

This clonotype was counted between two and nine times. The rearrangement joins TRBV5-1 to TRBJ2-3; a possible D gene is TRBD1 (6 bases). V was cut by 4 bases and J by 0 bases, with 15 bases left in between. The CDR3 spans 16 residues. Germline CDR1 is SGHRS and CDR2 is YFSETQ. The CDR3 DNA reads as TGCGCCAGCAGCCCACCCGCGACAGGCAGCACAGATACGCAGTATTTT. Translating gives CASSPPATGSTDTQYF.

The chain is built from TRBV3-1 and TRBJ2-7, with TRBD2 matching 9 bases. J lost 0 bases, V lost 3 bases, and 0 bases had no gene match. The germline V gene has CDR1 LGHDT and CDR2 YNNKEL (reference sequence). The CDR3 spans 14 residues. DNA for the CDR3: TGTGCCAGCAGCCAGACTAGCGGCTCCTACGAGCAGTACTTC. It codes for CASSQTSGSYEQYF.

This clonotype has a count of ten or more. V gene TRBV20-1 combines with J gene TRBJ1-5; 8 bases are a match to TRBD1. Germline V gene lookup returns CDR1 DFQATT and CDR2 SNEGSKA (reference sequence). The CDR3 is 14 residues long. V lost 6 bases to trimming and J lost 3 bases; unmatched junction nucleotides: 7. In DNA form, the CDR3 reads TGCAGTGCCTACCGACAGGGGTTCAATCAGCCCCAGCATTTT. The encoded protein is CSAYRQGFNQPQHF.

Many counts were recorded for this clonotype. The rearrangement joins TRBV19 to TRBJ1-5, with a weak D call TRBD1 (6 bases). Per the germline V gene, CDR1 is LNHDA and CDR2 is SQIVND (reference sequence). Trimming removed 0 bases from V and 6 bases from J, with 15 bases in between. The CDR3 length is 16 residues. This chain's CDR3 is CASSIEPGARAQPQHF. The CDR3, as DNA: TGTGCCAGTAGTATAGAACCGGGGGCGCGGGCTCAGCCCCAGCATTTT. The whole variable domain, filled in from reference TRBV19 and TRBJ1-5, reads DGGITQSPKYLFRKEGQNVTLSCEQNLNHDAMYWYRQDPGQGLRLIYYSQIVNDFQKGDIAEGYSVSREKKESFPLTVTSAQKNPTAFYLCASSIEPGARAQPQHFGDGTRLSIL.

This clonotype was counted at least ten times. V and J are TRBV27 and TRBJ1-6; D is perhaps TRBD1 (6 bases). Trimming took 6 bases from V and 9 from J, leaving 9 bases between them. Per the germline V gene, CDR1 is MNHEY and CDR2 is SMNVEV (reference sequence). CDR3 length: 12 residues. CDR3 in amino acids: CASRGHLSPLHF. The DNA of the CDR3 is TGTGCCAGCAGGGGACACCTTTCACCCCTCCACTTT.

In its sample, this clonotype was seen many times. The V and J genes are TRBV19 and TRBJ2-1, with D unresolved. CDR1 is LNHDA and CDR2 is SQIVND in the germline V gene (reference sequence). V lost 5 bases to trimming and J lost 2 bases, with 7 bases between them. This CDR3 comprises 13 residues. The CDR3 sequence: CASSAAAYNEQFF. CDR3 bases: TGTGCCAGTAGTGCTGCAGCCTACAATGAGCAGTTCTTC.

The chain combines TRBV3-1 with TRBJ1-3, with TRBD1 matching 8 bases. J gave up 0 bases and V 1 base, and 5 bases lay outside the gene matches. This CDR3 comprises 17 residues. Germline V CDR1 and CDR2: LGHDT, YNNKEL (reference sequence). The CDR3: CASSQGAGGLSGNTIYF. The CDR3, as DNA: TGTGCCAGCAGCCAAGGCGCAGGGGGCCTCTCTGGAAACACCATATATTTT.

The chain uses TRBV20-1 and TRBJ2-5, with 12 bases matching TRBD2. CDR3 length: 15 amino acids. The germline V gene has CDR1 DFQATT and CDR2 SNEGSKA (reference sequence). With 3 bases clipped from V and 2 bases from J, the junction kept 4 bases outside the gene matches. The CDR3 spells CSARTSGSWQETQYF. CDR3 nucleotide sequence: TGCAGTGCTAGGACTAGCGGGAGTTGGCAAGAGACCCAGTACTTC.

This clonotype was seen ten or more times. The V and J genes are TRBV27 and TRBJ2-7; 8 positions match TRBD2. V dropped 4 bases and J dropped 1; count of bases not matched to a gene: 18. The CDR3 is 19 residues long. CDR1 is MNHEY and CDR2 is SMNVEV in the germline V gene (reference sequence). The CDR3 nucleotides are TGTGCCAGCAGTTCGACCCCCCGCTCGACCAGCGGGAGTTCCTACGAGCAGTACTTC. The encoded protein is CASSSTPRSTSGSSYEQYF.

The chain combines TRBV6-5 with TRBJ1-4; D may be TRBD1 (6 bases). Germline V gene lookup returns CDR1 MNHEY and CDR2 SVGAGI. V lost 6 bases and J 7 bases, leaving 9 bases between the germline ends. There are 12 residues in the CDR3. CDR3 DNA: TGTGCCAGCAGCGGACAGCCTGAAAAACTGTTTTTT. It codes for CASSGQPEKLFF.

The sample holds many counts of this clonotype. This rearrangement joins TRBV6-2 or TRBV6-3 to TRBJ2-5; D assignment may be TRBD1 or TRBD2 (6 bases each). CDR1 MNHEY and CDR2 SVGEGT come from the germline V gene. The germline V and J ends were trimmed by 7 bases and 9 bases, with 27 bases remaining between them. The CDR3 loop spans 16 amino acids. CDR3 amino acids: CASNTDRLRAWEAQYF. As DNA, the CDR3 is TGTGCCAGCAACACTGACAGGTTGCGGGCTTGGGAGGCCCAGTACTTC.